The present entry profiles one T cell receptor beta chain with its context. What it binds is unknown. TCRdb's table, derived via immunoSEQ multiplex PCR, lists solely in-frame clones and lacks some. The sample lists approximately 45,000 clones; approximately 86% were seen once. These data originate in a study of OX40 agonist ivuxolimab in advanced cancers. General study results and limits: Normalized T-cell clonal expansion was also low in a subset of nonresponders. Compared with CD4+, CD8+ T cells on average had more expanded clones. Antigen targets of the expanded peripheral T cells went undetermined.

The TCR sequence derives from an adult with an advanced solid tumor such as melanoma, head and neck, liver or kidney cancer. Specimen: CD4+ or CD8+ T cells sorted from blood, collected in a trial of the OX40 agonist ivuxolimab.

The CDR3 protein is CASSPLRRVDPQETQYF. Written as DNA, the CDR3 is TGTGCCAGCAGCCCCCTAAGGCGCGTAGATCCACAAGAGACCCAGTACTTC. The genes are TRBV11-2 and TRBJ2-5; D is ambiguous. V lost 5 bases and J 2 bases, leaving 21 bases between the germline ends. This CDR3 comprises 17 residues. Per the germline V gene, CDR1 is SGHAT and CDR2 is FQNNGV.